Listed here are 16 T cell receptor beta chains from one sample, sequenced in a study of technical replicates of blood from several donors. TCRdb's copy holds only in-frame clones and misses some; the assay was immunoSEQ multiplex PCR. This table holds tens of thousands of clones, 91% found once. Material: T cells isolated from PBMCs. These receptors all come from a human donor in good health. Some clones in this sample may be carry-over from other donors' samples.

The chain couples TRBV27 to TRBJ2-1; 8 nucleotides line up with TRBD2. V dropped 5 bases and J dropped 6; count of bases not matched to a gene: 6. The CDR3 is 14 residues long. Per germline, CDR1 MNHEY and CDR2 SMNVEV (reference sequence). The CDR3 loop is CASSPGGPINEQFF. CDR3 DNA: TGTGCCAGCAGTCCGGGAGGGCCTATCAATGAGCAGTTCTTC.

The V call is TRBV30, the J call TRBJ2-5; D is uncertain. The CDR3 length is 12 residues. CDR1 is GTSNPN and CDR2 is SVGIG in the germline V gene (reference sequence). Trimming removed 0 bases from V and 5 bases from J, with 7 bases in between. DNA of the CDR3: TGTGCCTGGAGTGTACTCTTGGAGACCCAGTACTTC. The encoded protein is CAWSVLLETQYF.

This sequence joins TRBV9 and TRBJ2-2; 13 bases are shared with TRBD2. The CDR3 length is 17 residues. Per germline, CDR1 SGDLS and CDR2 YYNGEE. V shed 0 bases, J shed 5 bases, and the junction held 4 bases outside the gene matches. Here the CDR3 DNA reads TGTGCCAGCAGCGTAGATTGGACTAGCGGGAGAACCGGGGAGCTGTTTTTT. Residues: CASSVDWTSGRTGELFF.

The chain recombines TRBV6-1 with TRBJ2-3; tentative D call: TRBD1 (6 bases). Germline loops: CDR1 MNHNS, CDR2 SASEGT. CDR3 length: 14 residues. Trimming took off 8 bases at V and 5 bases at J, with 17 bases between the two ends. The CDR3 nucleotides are TGTGCCAGCGCGAAATTACAGGGCGGAGATACGCAGTATTTT. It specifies CASAKLQGGDTQYF.

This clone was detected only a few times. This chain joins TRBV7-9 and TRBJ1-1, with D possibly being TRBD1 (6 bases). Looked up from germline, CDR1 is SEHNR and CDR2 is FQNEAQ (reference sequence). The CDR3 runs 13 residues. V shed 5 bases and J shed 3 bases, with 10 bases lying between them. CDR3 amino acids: CASSPGTHTEAFF. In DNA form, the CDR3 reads TGTGCCAGCAGCCCTGGGACACACACTGAAGCTTTCTTT.

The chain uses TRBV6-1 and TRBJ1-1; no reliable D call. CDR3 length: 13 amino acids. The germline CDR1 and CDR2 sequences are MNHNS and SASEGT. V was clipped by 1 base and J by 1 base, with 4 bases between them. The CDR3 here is CASSEGRNTEAFF. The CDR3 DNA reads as TGTGCCAGCAGTGAAGGGAGGAACACTGAAGCTTTCTTT.

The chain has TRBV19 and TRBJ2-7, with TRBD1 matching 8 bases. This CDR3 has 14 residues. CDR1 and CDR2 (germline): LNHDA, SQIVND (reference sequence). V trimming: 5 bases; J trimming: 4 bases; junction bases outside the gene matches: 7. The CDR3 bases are TGTGCCAGTAGTCCCGCCGGGACAGGATACGAGCAGTACTTC. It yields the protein CASSPAGTGYEQYF. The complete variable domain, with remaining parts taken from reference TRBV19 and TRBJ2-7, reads DGGITQSPKYLFRKEGQNVTLSCEQNLNHDAMYWYRQDPGQGLRLIYYSQIVNDFQKGDIAEGYSVSREKKESFPLTVTSAQKNPTAFYLCASSPAGTGYEQYFGPGTRLTVT.

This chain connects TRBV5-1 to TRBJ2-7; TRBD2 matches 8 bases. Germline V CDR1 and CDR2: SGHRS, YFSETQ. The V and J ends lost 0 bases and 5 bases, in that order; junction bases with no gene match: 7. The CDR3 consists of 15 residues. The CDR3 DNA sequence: TGCGCCAGCAGCTTGGGCAGCGGGAGAAACAACGAGCAGTACTTC. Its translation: CASSLGSGRNNEQYF.

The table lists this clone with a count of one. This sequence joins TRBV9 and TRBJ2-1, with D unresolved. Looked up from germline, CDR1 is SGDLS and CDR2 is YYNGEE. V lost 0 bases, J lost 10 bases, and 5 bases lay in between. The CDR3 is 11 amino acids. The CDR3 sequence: CASSVGREQFF. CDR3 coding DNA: TGTGCCAGCAGCGTAGGGCGGGAGCAGTTCTTC.

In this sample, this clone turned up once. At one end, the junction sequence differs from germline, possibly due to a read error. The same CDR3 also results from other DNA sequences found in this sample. CDR3 protein: CASSLASGQLNTEAFF. The DNA of the CDR3 is TGTGCCAGCAGCCTAGCGTCGGGACAGCTGAACACTGAAGCTTTCTTT. V and J are TRBV7-6 and TRBJ1-1; 7 bases agree with TRBD1. The CDR3 contains 16 residues. Germline CDR1 SGHVS, CDR2 FNYEAQ.

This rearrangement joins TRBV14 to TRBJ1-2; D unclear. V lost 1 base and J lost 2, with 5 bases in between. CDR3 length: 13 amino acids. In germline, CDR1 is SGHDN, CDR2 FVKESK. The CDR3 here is CASSQGLNYGYTF. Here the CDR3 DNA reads TGTGCCAGCAGCCAAGGTCTAAACTATGGCTACACCTTC.

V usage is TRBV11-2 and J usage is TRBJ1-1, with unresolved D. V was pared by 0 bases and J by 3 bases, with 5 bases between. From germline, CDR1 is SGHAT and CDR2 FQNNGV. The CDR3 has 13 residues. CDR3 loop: CASSLESYTEAFF. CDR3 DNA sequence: TGTGCCAGCAGCTTAGAATCCTACACTGAAGCTTTCTTT.

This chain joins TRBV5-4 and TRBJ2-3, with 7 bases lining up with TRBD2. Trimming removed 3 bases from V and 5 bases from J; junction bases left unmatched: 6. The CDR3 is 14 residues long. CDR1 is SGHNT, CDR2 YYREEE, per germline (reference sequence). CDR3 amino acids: CASSSPGGIDTQYF. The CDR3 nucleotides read TGTGCCAGCAGCTCGCCCGGGGGGATAGATACGCAGTATTTT.

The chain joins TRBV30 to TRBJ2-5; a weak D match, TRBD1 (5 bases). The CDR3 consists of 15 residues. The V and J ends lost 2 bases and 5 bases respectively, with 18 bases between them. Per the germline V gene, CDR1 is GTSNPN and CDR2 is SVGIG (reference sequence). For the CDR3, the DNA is TGTGCCTGGAGTACCCCACAGGTGTACTTTGAGACCCAGTACTTC. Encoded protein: CAWSTPQVYFETQYF.

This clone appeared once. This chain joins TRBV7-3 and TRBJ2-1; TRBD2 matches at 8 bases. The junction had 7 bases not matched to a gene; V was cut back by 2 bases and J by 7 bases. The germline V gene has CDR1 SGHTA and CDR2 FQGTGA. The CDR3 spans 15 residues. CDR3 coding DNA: TGTGCCAGCAGCTTATGGACGGGAGGGCCGAATGAGCAGTTCTTC. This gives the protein CASSLWTGGPNEQFF. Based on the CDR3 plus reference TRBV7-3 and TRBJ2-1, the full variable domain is GAGVSQTPSNKVTEKGKYVELRCDPISGHTALYWYRQSLGQGPEFLIYFQGTGAADDSGLPNDRFFAVRPEGSVSTLKIQRTERGDSAVYLCASSLWTGGPNEQFFGPGTRLTVL.

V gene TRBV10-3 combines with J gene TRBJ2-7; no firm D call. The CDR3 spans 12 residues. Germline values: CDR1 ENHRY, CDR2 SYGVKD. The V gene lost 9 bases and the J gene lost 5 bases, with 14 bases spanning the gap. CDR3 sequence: CAIAARPNEQYF. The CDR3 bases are TGTGCCATAGCCGCGCGCCCCAACGAGCAGTACTTC.